This T cell receptor (beta chain) was retrieved from a study of cytomegalovirus exposure and HLA in healthy donors (TCRdb year 2017). Looking at the study overall: According to an earlier analysis of around 600 of the donors, 150 million to 200 million T cells yielded some 110 million unique TCR beta sequences and about 280 Gb of sequence data. An early release covering roughly 600 HLA-typed donors comprised approximately 300 gigabases of sequencing data and approximately 85 million unique TCR sequences. Of the approximately 400 genotyped donors, 81% fell in the genetic ancestry cluster associated with self-reported Caucasian donors. The study aimed to test whether cataloging public T cell receptors could reveal signatures of past pathogen exposure. The study used immunosequencing to profile the T cell repertoires of 666 subjects and linked those repertoires to cytomegalovirus serostatus. Besides the first cohort of 500 to 700 subjects, a separate validation cohort made up of 120 different subjects was used. The study combined high-throughput TCR immunosequencing, statistical association of individual TCRs with disease status, and machine learning to predict cytomegalovirus infection status. To study patterns of TCR occurrence, a later analysis re-analyzed previously published TCR beta repertoires from several hundred donors and added high-resolution HLA genotyping. Rather than drawing on any new phenotypic data, the later analysis identified candidate immune exposures from TCR beta sequences and the way those sequences occurred across donors. To decide whether each TCR beta V gene segment behaved as functional or pseudogenic, an earlier analysis of some 580 of the donors relied on high-throughput TCR beta sequencing. Donor age, sex, ethnicity and CMV serostatus were compiled together with the repertoire data. Genome-wide SNP genotypes for about 65% of the 666 donors were used in a later genetic analysis, which treated that subset as a discovery cohort. Every repertoire in the discovery cohort had been generated on one and the same sequencing platform. HLA typing covered class I and class II loci at four-digit resolution. Typing coverage differed by locus: A, B, C, DRB1 and DQB1 were typed in roughly 620-630 donors, DQA1 in 522, DPA1 in around 580, and DPB1 in 400 to 480. Four to six DR-DQ haplotypes were handled as single units for association and clustering, since linkage in the cohort was strong. Among around 400 genotyped donors of the cohort, an average of roughly 240,000 unique TCR beta nucleotide sequences were sequenced per donor, roughly 20% of them non-productive. What the study reported, not specific to this receptor: In both the original and validation cohorts, the classifier was reported to diagnose cytomegalovirus status with high specificity and sensitivity. In a later analysis, the rate of TCR association differed among HLA loci, with DRB1 alleles having the most associated TCRs and HLA-C alleles having the fewest. A further reported finding was that TCR beta sequences accurately predicted the HLA-A and HLA-B alleles for most subjects in the first cohort. According to a later genetic analysis, donors in an Asian-associated ancestry cluster had fewer N-insertions in productive TCRs than the approximately 650-donor mean. A later analysis found that most CMV-associated TCR beta chains appeared HLA-restricted, with HLA associations seemingly driven largely by CMV exposure. Some IMGT-functional V segments, including TRBV6-2 and TRBV6-3, could not be told apart with the 87-base-pair reads, so those segments were excluded. Most TCR sequences were seen in very few donors, while some public TCRs were found in many individuals. The earlier analysis of nearly 600 of the donors excluded approximately 17 rarely observed V segments, including chromosome 9 orphons, because counts were too low. In a later analysis, several top co-occurrence clusters were reported to appear linked to parvovirus B19, influenza, CMV and Epstein-Barr virus. The only immune exposure information available for the cohort was CMV serostatus. Presence/absence analyses assumed roughly uniform sequencing depth across donors, an assumption that may not hold. At a false discovery rate of 0.05, a later analysis linked under 20,000 TCR beta sequences to specific HLA alleles. It was suggested by the authors that the approach could potentially be generalized to other disease states and immunological phenotypes. Strong co-occurrence of HLA alleles, especially DR and DQ, made assigning TCR associations to individual alleles difficult. Compared with equally common non-associated chains, HLA-associated TCR beta chains in a later analysis were more clonally expanded and had lower generation probabilities. A later genetic analysis associated a missense DCLRE1C variant with V-gene and J-gene trimming of TCR beta chains, and an independent cohort replicated the association. The study gave a list of 150 to 200 TCR beta chains associated with cytomegalovirus. Linkage disequilibrium might explain the correlated functional status among segregating V segments, but an unknown experimental factor could not be ruled out. In an earlier analysis of approximately 590 of the donors, most TCR beta V segments appeared in productive rearrangements about 87% or about 30% of the time, broadly matching IMGT annotations. Three of the identified cytomegalovirus-associated TCR beta chains were confirmed in vitro to be specific for cytomegalovirus antigens. In this cohort, only TCR beta chains were sequenced, and detectable features were limited by the absence of alpha or paired-chain data. Because HLA typing was unavailable for some donors at each locus, only the typed subset was used in association tests. A group of highly shared sequence variants was considered likely to be a technical artifact of the sequencing pipeline.

As for this clone: Its antigen has not been determined. It has no much larger one-base neighbor in the sample; base qualities were not kept.

The cohort comprised more than 550 healthy bone marrow donors. Cohort members were all nominally healthy when sampled, although unrecorded immune exposures were likely present. Of the approximately 700 cohort members, approximately 300 had positive CMV serostatus and 350 to 450 had negative CMV serostatus, and CMV serostatus was not recorded for the donor. Every donor gave a peripheral blood sample, and the peripheral blood mononuclear cells from that sample were used for TCR beta sequencing. Genomic DNA extraction from the blood cell samples was performed with the Qiagen DNeasy Blood Extraction Kit. CDR1 SGHRS and CDR2 YFSETQ are derived from the germline V gene. V loses 0 bases, J loses 5 bases, and the germline ends lie 8 bases apart. From cysteine to phenylalanine, the CDR3 is 13 amino acids long. Of the read, only the CDR3 DNA is kept; its 39 bases are in frame from base 1. The protocol used for the library was the immunoSEQ multiplex PCR assay. A mixture of 60 forward primers for TCR Vbeta segments and 13 reverse primers for TCR Jbeta segments was used in the multiplex PCR. Amplification of the CDR3 region of rearranged TCR beta genes was performed with a multiplex PCR assay on genomic DNA. Amplified TCR beta libraries were sequenced as 87-base-pair reads on the Illumina HiSeq System. The original methods were these. Across the 666 repertoires, a later analysis counted some 80 million unique TCR beta chains, approximately 12 million of which were shared by at least two donors. A nearest-neighbor algorithm error-corrected the raw reads and collapsed the reads into unique sequences, merging closely related sequences to remove PCR and sequencing errors. CDR3 sequences were aligned to IMGT reference sequences to assign V, D and J gene segments. For a sequence to be retained, a match of at least six nucleotides to both a V gene segment and a J gene segment was required. A rearrangement counted as productive if the CDR3 had no stop codons and remained in frame with V and J, and every other rearrangement counted as non-productive. Following IMGT convention, CDR3 was defined as the stretch from the second conserved V-encoded cysteine to the conserved J-encoded phenylalanine. The earlier analysis of 587 of the donors excluded sequences that lacked an unambiguous match to a single V gene segment. In an earlier analysis of approximately 560 of the donors, a V segment was called functional when productive rearrangements were above 56.7%, and segregating when the standard deviation between donors exceeded 5%. To diagnose cytomegalovirus status from the catalog of TCR beta chain sequences, a statistical classification framework was built. A later analysis assigned V and J genes by comparing TCR nucleotide sequences with IMGT/GENE-DB human TR gene sequences. A later analysis assigned CDR3 sequences and most-parsimonious VDJ recombination scenarios with the TCRdist pipeline. In a later analysis, each TCR beta chain was defined by its CDR3 amino acid sequence together with its V-gene family, and reads lacking a unique V-gene family were excluded. As a way to deal with suspected cross-contamination and a sequencing artifact, a later analysis dropped 450 to 600 nucleotide sequences that were highly shared and had low generation probability. In a later analysis, a clonal expansion index for each public chain was calculated from normalized within-repertoire ranks of inferred template counts. In a later analysis, generation probabilities were computed using a VDJ recombination model fitted to out-of-frame rearrangements, and the results were checked against IGoR. A later analysis scored TCR-TCR, TCR-HLA and TCR-CMV co-occurrence with hypergeometric tests, applying a repertoire-size bias correction to TCR pairs. In a later analysis, false discovery rates were estimated by permuting HLA or CMV assignments 20 times. In a later analysis, co-occurring TCRs were grouped using DBSCAN, with TCRdist sequence similarity added in when clustering inside HLA-allele-positive subsets. Co-occurrence clustering excluded repertoires with fewer than 30,000 or more than 120,000 public chains, plus five with anomalous nucleotide sharing. Imported from immuneACCESS, the table was reduced by TCRdb to in-frame sequences with V and J called. These copies leave out some clones; in studies compared against another copy, an unresolved V gene accounts for under half, and the cause of the remainder is not known. V, J and clone size reflect that table, while D and trimming were determined from the DNA. The sample table lists under 250,000 clones, more than 70% of them with a count of one. Of the sample, over 1% falls within the top ten clones.

Source material: PBMCs. The receptor comes from a human donor in good health. The chain was built from TRBV5-1 and TRBJ2-5, with TRBD1 perhaps the D gene, on 6 matching bases. The CDR3: CASSLDRVETQYF. The DNA is as follows: TGCGCCAGCAGCTTGGACAGGGTGGAGACCCAGTACTTC.